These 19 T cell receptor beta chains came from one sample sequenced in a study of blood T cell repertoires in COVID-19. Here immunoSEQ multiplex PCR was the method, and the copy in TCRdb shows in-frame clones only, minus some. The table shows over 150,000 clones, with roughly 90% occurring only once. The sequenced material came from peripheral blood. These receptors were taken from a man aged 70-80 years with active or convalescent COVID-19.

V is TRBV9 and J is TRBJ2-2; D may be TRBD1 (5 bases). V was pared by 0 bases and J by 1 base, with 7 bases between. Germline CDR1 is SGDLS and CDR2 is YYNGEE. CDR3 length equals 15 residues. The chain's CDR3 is CASSVGTGNTGELFF. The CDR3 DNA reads TGTGCCAGCAGCGTAGGAACAGGGAACACCGGGGAGCTGTTTTTT.

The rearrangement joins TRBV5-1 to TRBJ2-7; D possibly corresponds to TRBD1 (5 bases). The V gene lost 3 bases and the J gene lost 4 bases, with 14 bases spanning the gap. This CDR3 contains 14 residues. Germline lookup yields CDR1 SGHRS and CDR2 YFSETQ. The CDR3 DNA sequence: TGCGCCAGCAGCTCTACAGGTACTCTATACGAGCAGTACTTC. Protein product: CASSSTGTLYEQYF.

The chain's CDR3 is CASSPWGGTGGVGGYTF. Here the CDR3 DNA reads TGTGCCAGCAGCCCCTGGGGGGGGACAGGGGGCGTGGGTGGCTACACCTTC. V usage is TRBV7-2 and J usage is TRBJ1-2, with 12 bases that match TRBD1. CDR1 and CDR2 (germline): SGHTA, FQGNSA. CDR3 length: 17 amino acids. V gave up 5 bases and J gave up 7 bases; unmatched junction bases: 14.

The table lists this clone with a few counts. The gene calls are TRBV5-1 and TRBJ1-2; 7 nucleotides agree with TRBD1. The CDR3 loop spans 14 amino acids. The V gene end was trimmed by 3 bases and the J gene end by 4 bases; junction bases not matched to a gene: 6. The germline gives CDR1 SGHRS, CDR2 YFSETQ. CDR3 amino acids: CASSSQGQIYGYTF. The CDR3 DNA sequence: TGCGCCAGCAGCTCTCAGGGACAGATCTATGGCTACACCTTC.

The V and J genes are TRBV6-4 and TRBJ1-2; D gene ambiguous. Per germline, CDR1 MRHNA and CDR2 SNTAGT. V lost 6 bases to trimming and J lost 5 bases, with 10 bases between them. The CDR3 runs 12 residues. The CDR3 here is CASRPSRYGYTF. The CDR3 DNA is TGTGCCAGCAGGCCTAGTAGGTATGGCTACACCTTC.

The CDR3 DNA reads TGTGCCAGTAGTATTGGACAGGGGATTCGGGCCACTGAAGCTTTCTTT. Translating it yields CASSIGQGIRATEAFF. The chain carries TRBV19 and TRBJ1-1, with 9 bases lining up with TRBD1. The CDR3 is made up of 16 amino acids. Germline V gene sequence: CDR1 LNHDA, CDR2 SQIVND (reference sequence). V lost 3 bases, J lost 4 bases, and 9 bases stayed unmatched.

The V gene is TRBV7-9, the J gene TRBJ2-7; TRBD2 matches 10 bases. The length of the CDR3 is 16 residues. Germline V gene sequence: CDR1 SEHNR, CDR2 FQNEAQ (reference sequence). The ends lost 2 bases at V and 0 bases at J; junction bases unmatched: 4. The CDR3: CASSLYSGGSSYEQYF. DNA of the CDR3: TGTGCCAGCAGCTTATATAGCGGGGGGAGCTCCTACGAGCAGTACTTC.

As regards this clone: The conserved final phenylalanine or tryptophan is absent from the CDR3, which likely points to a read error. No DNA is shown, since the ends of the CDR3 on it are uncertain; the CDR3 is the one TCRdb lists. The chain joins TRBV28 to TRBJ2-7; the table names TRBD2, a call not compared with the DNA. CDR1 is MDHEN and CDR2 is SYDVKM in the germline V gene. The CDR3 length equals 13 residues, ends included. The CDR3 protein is CASSLELMGTSFL.

CDR3 sequence reads: CASSLSYNEQFF. The CDR3 coding sequence is TGTGCCAGCAGCCTTAGCTACAATGAGCAGTTCTTC. V usage is TRBV6-2 or TRBV6-3 and J usage is TRBJ2-1; D gene uncertain. CDR1 is MNHEY and CDR2 is SVGEGT in the germline V gene. V shed 6 bases and J shed 3 bases, with 6 bases lying between them. CDR3 length: 12 amino acids.

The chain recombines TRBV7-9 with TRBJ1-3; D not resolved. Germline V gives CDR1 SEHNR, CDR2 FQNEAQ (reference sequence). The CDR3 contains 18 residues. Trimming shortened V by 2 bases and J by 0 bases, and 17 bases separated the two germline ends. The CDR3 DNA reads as TGTGCCAGCAGCTTAATTCAGTATTACAGCTACTCTGGAAACACCATATATTTT. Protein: CASSLIQYYSYSGNTIYF.

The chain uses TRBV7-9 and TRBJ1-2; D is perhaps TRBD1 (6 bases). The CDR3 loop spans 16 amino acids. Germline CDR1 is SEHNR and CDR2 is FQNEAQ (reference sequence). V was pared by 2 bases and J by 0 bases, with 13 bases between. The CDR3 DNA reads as TGTGCCAGCAGCTTAAGGTCGGGACACCCTAACTATGGCTACACCTTC. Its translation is CASSLRSGHPNYGYTF.

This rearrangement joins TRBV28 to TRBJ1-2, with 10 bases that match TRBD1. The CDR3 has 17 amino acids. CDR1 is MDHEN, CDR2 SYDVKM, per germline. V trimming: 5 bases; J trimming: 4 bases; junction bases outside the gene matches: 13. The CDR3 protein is CASSPATRQGAGYGYTF. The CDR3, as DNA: TGTGCCAGCAGTCCAGCCACCAGACAGGGGGCGGGCTATGGCTACACCTTC.

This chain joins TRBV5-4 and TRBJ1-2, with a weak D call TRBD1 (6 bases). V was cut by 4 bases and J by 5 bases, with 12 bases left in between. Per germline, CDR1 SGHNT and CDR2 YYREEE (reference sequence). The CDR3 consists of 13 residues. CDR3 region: CASSTGQLYGYTF. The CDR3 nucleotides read TGTGCCAGCAGCACTGGACAGTTATATGGCTACACCTTC.

CDR3 coding DNA: TGTGCCTGGAGTGTACCAGGGGCCGCTGGTAGATACTTC. As protein: CAWSVPGAAGRYF. The V call is TRBV30, the J call TRBJ2-7, with D perhaps matching TRBD1 (6 bases). This CDR3 has 13 residues. Trimming took off 0 bases at V and 13 bases at J, with 19 bases between the two ends. Germline V gene data show CDR1 as GTSNPN and CDR2 as SVGIG (reference sequence).

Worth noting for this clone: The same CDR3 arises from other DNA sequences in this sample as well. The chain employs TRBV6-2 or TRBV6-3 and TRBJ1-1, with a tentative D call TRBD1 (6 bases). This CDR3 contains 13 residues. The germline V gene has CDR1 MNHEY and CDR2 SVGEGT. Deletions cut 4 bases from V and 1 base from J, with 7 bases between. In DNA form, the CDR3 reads TGTGCCAGCAGTTTGACAGGGAACACTGAAGCTTTCTTT. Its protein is CASSLTGNTEAFF.

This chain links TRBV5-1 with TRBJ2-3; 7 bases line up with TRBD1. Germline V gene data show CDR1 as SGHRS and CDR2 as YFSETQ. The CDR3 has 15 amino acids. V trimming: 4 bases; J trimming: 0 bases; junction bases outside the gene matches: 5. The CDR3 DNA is TGCGCCAGCAGCCGAGGACAGGCGAGCACAGATACGCAGTATTTT. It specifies CASSRGQASTDTQYF.

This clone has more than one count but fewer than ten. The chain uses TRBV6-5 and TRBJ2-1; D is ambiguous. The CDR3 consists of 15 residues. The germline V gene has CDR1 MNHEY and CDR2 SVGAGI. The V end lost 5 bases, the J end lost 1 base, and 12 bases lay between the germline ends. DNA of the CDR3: TGTGCCAGCAGTATGACATGGGTTTCCTACAATGAGCAGTTCTTC. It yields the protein CASSMTWVSYNEQFF.

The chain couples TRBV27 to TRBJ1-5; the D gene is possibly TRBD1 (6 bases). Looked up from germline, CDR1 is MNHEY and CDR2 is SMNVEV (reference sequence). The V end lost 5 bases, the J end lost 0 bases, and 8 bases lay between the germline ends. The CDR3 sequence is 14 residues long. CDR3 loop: CASSQGNSNQPQHF. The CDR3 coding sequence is TGTGCCAGCAGTCAGGGGAATAGCAATCAGCCCCAGCATTTT.

The CDR3 loop reads CASSQAGGGNWRNIQYF. For the CDR3, the DNA is TGCGCCAGCAGCCAAGCCGGAGGCGGGAACTGGAGAAACATTCAGTACTTC. The V call is TRBV4-3, the J call TRBJ2-4; a weak D match, TRBD2 (6 bases). Germline V gives CDR1 LGHNA, CDR2 YSLEER. This CDR3 has 17 amino acids. V lost 1 base to trimming and J lost 6 bases, with 19 bases between them.